This T cell receptor (beta chain) was sequenced for a study of persistence of HIV-infected CD4 T cells. Study results and limitations: Compared with CD3/CD28-stimulated cells, CMV- and Gag-responding cells showed lower TCRbeta richness.

Anti-CD3/anti-CD28 beads served as a nonspecific positive control stimulus. Sorting of responding CD4+ T cells relied on upregulated CD40 ligand together with CD69. The immunoSEQ assay was version 4, run in survey mode. TCRdb's copy holds only in-frame clones and misses some; the assay was immunoSEQ multiplex PCR. The table lists around 39,000 clones, roughly 90% of them singletons. There are 16 residues in the CDR3. V was clipped by 6 bases and J by 0 bases; unmatched bases: 9. Germline V gene lookup returns CDR1 MDHEN and CDR2 SYDVKM. Note on this clone: Antigen unknown.

This chain links TRBV28 with TRBJ2-3; TRBD1 matches 7 bases. The sequencing used CD4+ T cells sorted from PBMCs after approximately 19-hour stimulation, collected from a patient who received antiretroviral therapy. The sequence was collected from an adult man with HIV who was CMV-seropositive. CDR3 nucleotide sequence: TGTGCCAGCAGCTCTGGGACAGCTTCTAGCACAGATACGCAGTATTTT. Translating gives CASSSGTASSTDTQYF.